A selection of T cell receptor beta chains follows, all from one sample in a study of OX40 agonist ivuxolimab in advanced cancers. Repertoires were generated with immunoSEQ multiplex PCR, while TCRdb's copy carries only in-frame clones and drops some. The data contain about 17,000 clones, almost 95% of them singletons. This sample comprised CD4+ or CD8+ T cells sorted from blood, obtained in a trial of the OX40 agonist ivuxolimab. The receptors shown here come from an adult with an advanced solid tumor such as melanoma, head and neck, liver or kidney cancer. Each CDR3 is given with its conserved first and last residue. A D gene is named only where the DNA matches it firmly. Not every row has a clone size; where given, it reads once, few, many or a size class.

J	size	V	D	CDR3	DNA
TRBJ1-5	few	TRBV19	NA	CASSTTQDRPSNQPQHF	TGTGCCAGTAGTACCACTCAAGACAGGCCGAGCAATCAGCCCCAGCATTTT
TRBJ1-1	NA	TRBV28	NA	CASSLTGAKTEAFF	TGTGCCAGCAGTTTAACGGGGGCGAAGACTGAAGCTTTCTTT
TRBJ1-5	NA	TRBV16	NA	CASSPPATVNQPQHF	TGTGCCAGCAGCCCCCCGGCGACAGTTAATCAGCCCCAGCATTTT
TRBJ2-2	NA	TRBV5-1	NA	CASSWGDTGELFF	TGCGCCAGCAGCTGGGGGGATACCGGGGAGCTGTTTTTT
TRBJ2-1	NA	TRBV23-1	TRBD1	CASSHTGQGIYNEQFF	TGCGCCAGCAGTCATACAGGACAGGGAATATACAATGAGCAGTTCTTC
TRBJ2-3	NA	TRBV28	TRBD2	CASSFEAGDSSTDTQYF	TGTGCCAGCAGTTTTGAAGCGGGGGATTCTAGCACAGATACGCAGTATTTT
TRBJ2-1	few	TRBV7-8	NA	CASSLAGGLNEQFF	TGTGCCAGCAGCTTAGCGGGGGGCTTGAATGAGCAGTTCTTC
TRBJ2-5	NA	TRBV9	TRBD2	CASSPTTSSVVETQYF	TGTGCCAGCAGCCCAACGACTAGCAGCGTTGTCGAGACCCAGTACTTC
TRBJ2-7	NA	TRBV4-2	NA	CASSPEESSYEQYF	TGTGCCAGCAGCCCGGAAGAAAGCTCCTACGAGCAGTACTTC
TRBJ1-6	NA	TRBV28	NA	CATQSSYNSPLHF	TGTGCCACCCAGAGCTCCTATAATTCACCCCTCCACTTT
TRBJ1-1	NA	TRBV4-3	TRBD1	CASRYRQGGGTEAFF	TGCGCCAGCAGATATAGACAGGGGGGGGGCACTGAAGCTTTCTTT
TRBJ2-5	NA	TRBV28	TRBD1	CASSLSPTGGRETQYF	TGTGCCAGCAGTTTATCTCCGACAGGGGGGAGAGAGACCCAGTACTTC
TRBJ1-1	NA	TRBV13	NA	CASSPGQRPEAFF	TGTGCCAGCAGCCCCGGACAGCGCCCTGAAGCTTTCTTT
TRBJ2-7	NA	TRBV4-1	NA	CASSQQGIDEQYF	TGCGCCAGCAGCCAGCAGGGCATCGACGAGCAGTACTTC
TRBJ2-1	NA	TRBV27	TRBD2	CASSFALAGVRNEQFF	TGTGCCAGCAGTTTCGCTCTAGCGGGAGTTCGAAATGAGCAGTTCTTC
TRBJ2-7	NA	TRBV2	TRBD1	CATPGQSPPTTKEQYF	TGTGCCACCCCGGGACAGAGTCCTCCAACTACGAAGGAGCAGTACTTC
TRBJ2-1	NA	TRBV4-1	NA	CASSPPLRVEQFF	TGCGCCAGCAGCCCCCCCTTACGGGTTGAGCAGTTCTTC
TRBJ2-1	NA	TRBV6-1	TRBD2	CASSEISGSYNEQFF	TGTGCCAGCAGTGAAATCAGCGGGAGCTACAATGAGCAGTTCTTC
TRBJ1-4	NA	TRBV6-5	NA	CASSYLGGVNEKLFF	TGTGCCAGCAGTTACCTTGGAGGGGTTAATGAAAAACTGTTTTTT
TRBJ2-3	few	TRBV11-3	NA	CASSLGTYHGTDTQYF	TGTGCCAGCAGCTTGGGGACTTATCACGGCACAGATACGCAGTATTTT
TRBJ2-3	NA	TRBV15	NA	CATSIPSMPDTQYF	TGTGCCACCAGCATCCCATCCATGCCGGATACGCAGTATTTT
TRBJ1-3	NA	TRBV6-6	NA	CASSVSHSGNTIYF	TGTGCCAGCAGTGTATCCCACTCTGGAAACACCATATATTTT
TRBJ2-6	NA	TRBV5-6	NA	CASSLGSGANVLTF	TGTGCCAGCAGCTTGGGCTCTGGGGCCAACGTCCTGACTTTC
TRBJ1-2	once	TRBV19	NA	CASSMGYDYYGYTF	TGTGCCAGTAGTATGGGCTACGACTACTATGGCTACACCTTC